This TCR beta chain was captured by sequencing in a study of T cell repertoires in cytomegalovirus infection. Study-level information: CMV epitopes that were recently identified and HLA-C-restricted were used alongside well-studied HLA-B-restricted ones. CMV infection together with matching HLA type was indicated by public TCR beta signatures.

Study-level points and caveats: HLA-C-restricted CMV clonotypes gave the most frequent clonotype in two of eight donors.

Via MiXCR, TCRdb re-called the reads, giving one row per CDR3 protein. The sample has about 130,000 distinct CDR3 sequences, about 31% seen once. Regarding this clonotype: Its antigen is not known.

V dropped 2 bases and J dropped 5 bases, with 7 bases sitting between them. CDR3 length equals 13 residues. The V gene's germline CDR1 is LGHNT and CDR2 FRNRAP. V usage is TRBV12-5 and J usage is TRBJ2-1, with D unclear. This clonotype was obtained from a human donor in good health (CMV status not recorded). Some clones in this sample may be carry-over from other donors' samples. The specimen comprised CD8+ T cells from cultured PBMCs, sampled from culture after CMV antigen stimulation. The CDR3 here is CASGLLVNNEQFF. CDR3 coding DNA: TGTGCTAGTGGTTTGTTAGTCAACAATGAGCAGTTCTTC.